The entry below gives a single TCR beta chain sequence along with its context. Per the authors' pipeline: Amplification with reference gene primers provided the estimates of nucleated cell counts. Generated by immunoSEQ multiplex PCR, the TCRdb table keeps only in-frame clones and is missing some. Clone size and the V and J calls come from that table; the DNA yielded D and trimming. This sample carries 20,000 to 30,000 clones, 80% to 90% of them seen once, and the ten largest clones take approximately 17%. CDR1 SNHLY and CDR2 FYNNEI come from the germline V gene. V shed 7 bases, J shed 6 bases, and the junction held 6 bases outside the gene matches. This CDR3 has 13 amino acids. These data belong to a study of blood T cell repertoires in COVID-19. Turning to the study itself: Whether acute or convalescent, the COVID-19 samples came from the United States, Italy and Spain. Nucleic acid was either cDNA or gDNA, and it came from T cells, B-cell-depleted T cells, or PBMCs.

Sample: peripheral blood. The receptor was derived from a woman over 75 with acute or convalescent COVID-19. The J gene is TRBJ1-5, the V gene TRBV2, with 7 positions matching TRBD1. In DNA, the CDR3 is TGTGCCAGCAAATCACAGGGGAGTCAGCCCCAGCATTTT. Translation gives CASKSQGSQPQHF.